The next 8 T cell receptor delta chains were all read from a single sample in a study of gamma-delta T cells after stem cell transplantation. TCRdb ran CATT on the RT-PCR reads. The sample records more than 2,000 delta-chain clones, 5.5% to 6.5% being singletons. Sequenced input: gamma-delta T cells. These receptor sequences come from a human donor. It is not recorded whose cells these are; they may come from a transplant donor.

Regarding this clone: The TCRdb protein and the DNA translation do not line up at residue 4; the protein shown here was made by translating the DNA. The chain has TRDV2 and TRDJ1; 7 bases align to TRDD3. This CDR3 spans 19 amino acids. Germline assignment: CDR1 GEAIGNYY and CDR2 EKD. CDR3 in amino acids: CACGTLGALKTPLTDKLIF. The DNA for the CDR3 is TGTGCCTGTGGCACCCTGGGGGCGCTGAAAACTCCACTAACCGATAAACTCATCTTT.

The chain is built from TRDV2 and TRDJ1; 12 bases align to TRDD3. Germline-derived CDR1 and CDR2 are GEAIGNYY and EKD. This CDR3 contains 18 residues. V lost 0 bases, J lost 7 bases, and 14 bases stayed unmatched. Here the CDR3 reads CACDTVPAGGYEVAKLIF. The CDR3 bases are TGTGCCTGTGACACCGTACCGGCTGGGGGATACGAAGTGGCTAAACTCATCTTT.

Concerning this clone itself: This may arise from a read error, as a much more abundant clone is one base away. At the DNA level, this CDR3 is encoded by other sequences in the same sample as well. The gene calls are TRDV2 and TRDJ3, with TRDD3 matching over 13 bases. The germline gives CDR1 GEAIGNYY, CDR2 EKD. The length of the CDR3 is 20 residues. CDR3 loop: CACDTVLGDTRSCDTRPMFF. The CDR3 DNA reads as TGTGCCTGCGACACCGTACTGGGGGATACGCGGTCCTGTGACACCCGACCGATGTTTTTC.

This clone was seen a few times. This clone may be a read error of a much larger clone one base away. The V call is TRDV2, the J call TRDJ3; D is unclear. This CDR3 comprises 17 residues. Looked up from germline, CDR1 is GEAIGNYY and CDR2 is EKD. The CDR3 nucleotides read TGTGCCTGTGACCCCCTAACCAGCTCCTTGGACACCCGACAGATGTTTTTC. This codes for CACDPLTSSLDTRQMFF.

This clone was counted a few times. A clone one base away is much larger, so this may be a read error. This sequence joins TRDV2 and TRDJ1; 11 nucleotides agree with TRDD3. The CDR3 loop spans 18 amino acids. The germline V gene has CDR1 GEAIGNYY and CDR2 EKD. DNA for the CDR3: TGTGCCCGTGACACCGTTATGGGGGATACGCGGTACACCGATAAACTCATCTTT. It yields the protein CARDTVMGDTRYTDKLIF.

This clone was recorded a few times. A single base separates this from a much larger clone, so it may be a read error. The V and J genes are TRDV2 and TRDJ3, with 9 positions matching TRDD3. The CDR3 has 19 residues. With 3 bases clipped from V and 0 bases from J, the junction kept 8 bases outside the gene matches. Germline CDR1 and CDR2: GEAIGNYY and EKD. CDR3 amino acids: CACDPTGGPISWDTRQMFF. CDR3 in DNA: TGTGCCTGTGACCCGACTGGGGGACCAATCTCCTGGGACACCCGACAGATGTTTTTC.

A word on this clone: Given a much more abundant clone one base away, this may be a read error. This sequence joins TRDV2 and TRDJ1, with no clear D. Germline values: CDR1 GEAIGNYY, CDR2 EKD. This CDR3 spans 15 amino acids. V was trimmed by 3 bases and J by 1 base, leaving 14 bases between them. The CDR3 here is CACDAVGRITDKLIF. The CDR3, as DNA: TGTGCCTGTGACGCCGTTGGCCGAATCACCGATAAACTCATCTTT.

This clone was seen only a few times. One base separates it from a far larger clone, so it is likely a read error. The genes are TRDV2 and TRDJ1; maybe TRDD3 (5 bases). The CDR3 is 15 residues long. CDR1 is GEAIGNYY, CDR2 EKD, per germline. The CDR3 region is CARDNVGEPTDKLIF. CDR3 sequence (DNA): TGTGCCCGTGACAATGTTGGGGAGCCTACCGATAAACTCATCTTT.